These 11 T cell receptor beta chains were sequenced from one sample in a study of T cell responses to AZD1222 COVID-19 vaccine (dated by TCRdb to the early 2020s). Library prep was done by the immunoSEQ multiplex PCR assay. This is the immuneACCESS table as TCRdb keeps it, with only in-frame sequences that have V and J called. A part of the clones is gone; compared with another copy, unresolved V genes explain less than half, and the rest is unexplained. The sample table shows approximately 100,000 clones, and over 90% are seen once. The ten largest clones take up around 5% of the sample. Interpreted using the paper, the time point label stands for: baseline before first vaccination. The sample here was peripheral blood, taken on day 0 of AZD1222 vaccination. Every receptor here comes from an adult in good health.

The genes are TRBV7-2 and TRBJ2-1; D possibly matches TRBD1 or TRBD2 (6 bases each). Trimming left V 6 bases short and J 12 bases short, with 15 bases between. Germline V gene sequence: CDR1 SGHTA, CDR2 FQGNSA. The CDR3 contains 12 residues. CDR3 protein: CASRIGGFRQFF. The CDR3 DNA reads as TGTGCCAGCAGGATAGGGGGGTTTCGGCAGTTCTTC.

V gene TRBV7-3 combines with J gene TRBJ2-3; TRBD2 aligns across 9 bases. The CDR3 runs 15 residues. Unmatched junction bases numbered 4, after V lost 2 bases and J lost 4 bases. CDR1 SGHTA and CDR2 FQGTGA come from the germline V gene. CDR3 in amino acids: CASSLYLAGPDTQYF. In nucleotides, the CDR3 is TGTGCCAGCAGCTTATATCTAGCGGGGCCAGATACGCAGTATTTT.

To note about this clone: Other DNA variants within this sample encode the same CDR3. The chain is built from TRBV6-6 and TRBJ2-3; D remains unclear. This CDR3 spans 13 amino acids. The V gene's germline CDR1 is MNHNY and CDR2 SVGAGI (reference sequence). Trimming removed 2 bases at V and 2 bases at J, with 5 bases between. DNA of the CDR3: TGTGCCAGCAGTTACCGGATCACAGATACGCAGTATTTT. As protein: CASSYRITDTQYF.

The chain employs TRBV7-5 and TRBJ2-5; TRBD2 is the table's D call, not checked against the DNA. TRBV7-5 is listed as a pseudogene. This CDR3 spans 19 amino acids. The CDR3 bases are TGTGCCAGAAGCTTAGCTGCGGGACTAGCGGGCCAGTCAGGGGAGACCCAGTACTTC. This sequence encodes CARSLAAGLAGQSGETQYF.

The rearrangement links TRBV5-6 to TRBJ1-4, with no clear D. Germline values: CDR1 SGHDT, CDR2 YYEEEE. Trimming stripped 4 bases from V and 4 bases from J, with 11 bases between. The CDR3 has 14 residues. The CDR3 loop is CASSRGGFNEKLFF. The CDR3 coding sequence is TGTGCCAGCAGCCGTGGCGGCTTTAATGAAAAACTGTTTTTT.

The chain employs TRBV30 and TRBJ1-4; no definite D call. The CDR3 consists of 15 residues. CDR1 is GTSNPN and CDR2 is SVGIG in the germline V gene (reference sequence). Deletions cut 5 bases from V and 7 bases from J, with 20 bases between. CDR3 in amino acids: CAWGTPHRGTEKLFF. The CDR3 DNA is TGTGCCTGGGGAACCCCTCACCGAGGAACTGAAAAACTGTTTTTT.

V gene TRBV7-6 combines with J gene TRBJ2-1; no clear D gene. The CDR3 is 12 residues long. Trimming took off 1 base at V and 8 bases at J, with 6 bases between the two ends. Germline V gene sequence: CDR1 SGHVS, CDR2 FNYEAQ. The CDR3 nucleotides are TGTGCCAGCAGCTTAGACAGATATGAGCAGTTCTTC. Protein product: CASSLDRYEQFF.

The chain carries TRBV11-2 and TRBJ1-6; the match to TRBD1 covers 7 bases. The length of the CDR3 is 13 residues. V was pared by 5 bases and J by 7 bases, with 2 bases of the junction left unmatched. The germline V gene encodes CDR1 SGHAT and CDR2 FQNNGV. This CDR3 reads CASSPDRNSPLHF. CDR3 DNA sequence: TGTGCCAGCAGCCCGGACAGGAATTCACCCCTCCACTTT.

This clone was found once. The V and J genes are TRBV7-9 and TRBJ2-3; no reliable D call. The ends were cut back, 4 bases at V and 1 base at J, with 6 bases in the middle. The CDR3 is 13 residues long. CDR1 is SEHNR, CDR2 FQNEAQ, per germline (reference sequence). The CDR3 DNA reads as TGTGCCAGCAGCTACCGGGGCACAGATACGCAGTATTTT. Encoded protein: CASSYRGTDTQYF.

This sequence joins TRBV5-4 and TRBJ2-7; 7 bases are shared with TRBD1. The trim removed 3 bases at V and 4 bases at J, leaving 10 bases unmatched. The CDR3 totals 15 residues. Per germline, CDR1 SGHNT and CDR2 YYREEE (reference sequence). CDR3 region: CASSSAGTEIYEQYF. CDR3 in DNA: TGTGCCAGCAGCTCTGCCGGGACAGAAATATACGAGCAGTACTTC.

The chain is built from TRBV6-2 or TRBV6-3 and TRBJ2-7; D is perhaps TRBD1 (5 bases). V was clipped by 0 bases and J by 2 bases, with 8 bases between them. This CDR3 has 14 amino acids. CDR1 is MNHEY, CDR2 SVGEGT, per germline. Here the CDR3 reads CASSYSDTAYEQYF. CDR3 bases: TGTGCCAGCAGTTACTCGGACACCGCCTACGAGCAGTACTTC.